This T cell receptor (beta chain) stems from a study of cytomegalovirus exposure and HLA in healthy donors. The count of this clone is one. PCR primers comprised 60 Vbeta and 13 Jbeta primers. Generated by immunoSEQ multiplex PCR, the TCRdb table keeps only in-frame clones and is missing some. In the table there are approximately 120,000 clones, about four fifths of which are singletons. V gave up 7 bases and J gave up 7 bases; unmatched junction bases: 15. The germline V gene has CDR1 SEHNR and CDR2 FQNEAQ (reference sequence). The CDR3 loop spans 16 amino acids. The sample taken for sequencing was PBMCs. This TCR came from a man in his forties in good health and CMV-seronegative. V usage is TRBV7-9 and J usage is TRBJ2-1; 8 bases are a match to TRBD2. CDR3 DNA: TGTGCCAGCATTCCTGCGACTAGCGCTGGCCCTAATGAGCAGTTCTTC. Protein product: CASIPATSAGPNEQFF.